The T cell receptor beta chain described here comes from a study of metastatic and nonmetastatic thyroid tumors. About the research overall: Repertoires were compared across blood and tumor or nodule tissue from malignant and benign thyroid patients.

For this clone: As yet, its antigen is unknown.

In germline, CDR1 is GTSNPN, CDR2 SVGIG (reference sequence). Trimming left V 1 base short and J 1 base short, with 8 bases between. The CDR3 is 13 amino acids. Every patient underwent thyroid surgery untreated. Broader study findings: Relative to benign nodules, malignant thyroid tumors were reportedly characterized by significantly elevated TCR beta diversity in blood and tumor.

Authors' analysis steps: Clinicopathological groups of papillary thyroid cancer showed CDR3 differences that were used to build a distant-metastasis classifier. TCRdb used MiXCR to call clones anew from the PCR reads. For this entry, the V and J calls and clone size follow TCRdb and not the study's own pipeline. This sample has 3,000 to 4,000 clones, with less than 40% found just once. The chain uses TRBV30 and TRBJ2-7; D is perhaps TRBD1 (5 bases). The sequence derives from a male donor with papillary thyroid cancer or a benign thyroid nodule (not recorded which). Some clones in this sample may be carry-over from other donors' samples. Sequenced: adjacent normal tissue. The CDR3 DNA is TGTGCCTGGAGTGCAGGGTGGTCCTACGAGCAGTACTTC. Translating it yields CAWSAGWSYEQYF.